The 15 T cell receptor beta chains given below trace back to one sample, sequenced in a study of cytomegalovirus exposure and HLA in healthy donors (TCRdb year 2017). Library creation used the immunoSEQ multiplex PCR assay. For the multiplex PCR, a mixture combining 60 forward primers for TCR Vbeta segments and 13 reverse primers for TCR Jbeta segments was used. TCRdb holds this immuneACCESS table with in-frame rearrangements only. Some clones are missing; in checked studies, unresolved V genes explain under half, and the rest has no known cause. The sample profile shows 120,000 or so clones; around 78% of them were found once. Jointly, the top ten make up around 5.8% of the sample. Material for sequencing was PBMCs. These receptors came from a woman in her thirties or forties in good health and CMV-seronegative.

This chain joins TRBV27 and TRBJ2-7; TRBD2 is a possible D gene (5 bases). The germline gives CDR1 MNHEY, CDR2 SMNVEV (reference sequence). V dropped 2 bases and J dropped 6 bases, with 17 bases sitting between them. The CDR3 totals 15 residues. The CDR3 nucleotides are TGTGCCAGCAGTTTAAACCCACTGGGGAGCCGCGAGCAGTACTTC. As protein: CASSLNPLGSREQYF.

The chain recombines TRBV19 with TRBJ1-2; unclear D gene. Germline loops: CDR1 LNHDA, CDR2 SQIVND (reference sequence). The CDR3 is made up of 12 amino acids. V lost 6 bases and J lost 4, with 9 bases in between. CDR3 DNA sequence: TGTGCCAGTAGCCAAGACACCTATGGCTACACCTTC. It translates to CASSQDTYGYTF. Complete variable domain (other parts from reference TRBV19 and TRBJ1-2): DGGITQSPKYLFRKEGQNVTLSCEQNLNHDAMYWYRQDPGQGLRLIYYSQIVNDFQKGDIAEGYSVSREKKESFPLTVTSAQKNPTAFYLCASSQDTYGYTFGSGTRLTVV.

The gene calls are TRBV5-1 and TRBJ1-1; weak D call: TRBD1 (6 bases). The CDR3 totals 11 residues. Trimming took off 4 bases at V and 8 bases at J, with 9 bases between the two ends. CDR1 and CDR2 from the germline V gene are SGHRS and YFSETQ. The CDR3 nucleotides are TGCGCCAGCAGCGCGGACAGCGAAGCTTTCTTT. It encodes CASSADSEAFF.

The chain is built from TRBV10-3 and TRBJ2-7, with TRBD1 as a possible D gene (5 bases). The V gene's germline CDR1 is ENHRY and CDR2 SYGVKD. Deletions cut 3 bases from V and 9 bases from J, with 9 bases between. The CDR3 contains 11 residues. Here the CDR3 DNA reads TGTGCCATCAGTGACCAGGGTCGGCAGTACTTC. Translating it yields CAISDQGRQYF.

V gene TRBV11-2 combines with J gene TRBJ1-2; D uncertain. Germline CDR1 is SGHAT and CDR2 is FQNNGV. Trimming stripped 6 bases from V and 0 bases from J, with 14 bases between. This CDR3 spans 15 amino acids. The chain's CDR3 is CASRATGPANYGYTF. CDR3 sequence (DNA): TGTGCCAGCAGGGCCACGGGTCCCGCTAACTATGGCTACACCTTC.

The chain couples TRBV27 to TRBJ1-5; 8 bases map to TRBD1. J was trimmed by 3 bases and V by 5 bases; bases with no gene match: 6. Germline V gene lookup returns CDR1 MNHEY and CDR2 SMNVEV (reference sequence). The length of the CDR3 is 15 residues. CDR3 region: CASSDLGQVNQPQHF. The CDR3 DNA sequence: TGTGCCAGCAGTGACCTGGGACAGGTCAATCAGCCCCAGCATTTT.

The chain is built from TRBV5-1 and TRBJ2-5; a possible D gene is TRBD1 (5 bases). Trimming took 1 base from V and 1 from J, leaving 8 bases between them. CDR1 and CDR2 from the germline V gene are SGHRS and YFSETQ. This CDR3 spans 14 amino acids. The CDR3 region is CASSLRGSQETQYF. The CDR3 nucleotides read TGCGCCAGCAGCTTGAGGGGTAGCCAAGAGACCCAGTACTTC.

The V call is TRBV7-6, the J call TRBJ2-7; TRBD2 agrees at 7 bases. The CDR3 is 14 residues long. The germline gives CDR1 SGHVS, CDR2 FNYEAQ. Unmatched junction bases numbered 3, after V lost 0 bases and J lost 4 bases. CDR3 residues: CASSLAGGLYEQYF. In DNA form, the CDR3 reads TGTGCCAGCAGCTTAGCGGGAGGGTTATACGAGCAGTACTTC.

The gene calls are TRBV19 and TRBJ2-7; D perhaps matches TRBD2 (6 bases). The length of the CDR3 is 15 residues. V was pared by 1 base and J by 0 bases, with 10 bases between. Germline values: CDR1 LNHDA, CDR2 SQIVND (reference sequence). CDR3 coding DNA: TGTGCCAGTAGTATAGCGGGACTGAGCTCCTACGAGCAGTACTTC. Amino acids: CASSIAGLSSYEQYF.

The chain recombines TRBV6-5 with TRBJ2-3, with D perhaps TRBD1 (6 bases). Germline lookup yields CDR1 MNHEY and CDR2 SVGAGI. The ends were cut back, 2 bases at V and 4 bases at J, with 10 bases in the middle. The CDR3 contains 14 residues. In nucleotides, the CDR3 is TGTGCCAGCAGTTACGGCAGGGGCGCAGATACGCAGTATTTT. Its protein is CASSYGRGADTQYF.

The chain has TRBV5-1 and TRBJ2-2; 8 nucleotides match TRBD1. Germline V gene lookup returns CDR1 SGHRS and CDR2 YFSETQ. V was pared by 4 bases and J by 3 bases, with 5 bases of the junction left unmatched. The CDR3 totals 15 residues. CDR3 sequence reads: CASSLDRGDTGELFF. The CDR3 DNA reads as TGCGCCAGCAGCCTAGACAGGGGCGACACCGGGGAGCTGTTTTTT.

V is TRBV6-1 and J is TRBJ1-5; weak D call: TRBD1 (5 bases). V dropped 3 bases and J dropped 7 bases, with 10 bases sitting between them. Germline loops: CDR1 MNHNS, CDR2 SASEGT. This CDR3 comprises 13 residues. CDR3 residues: CASSESRGQPQHF. CDR3 bases: TGTGCCAGCAGTGAGTCCCGGGGGCAGCCCCAGCATTTT.

The chain carries TRBV9 and TRBJ2-7; TRBD2 might be the D (5 bases). The V end lost 0 bases, the J end lost 1 base, and 8 bases lay between the germline ends. Germline V gene sequence: CDR1 SGDLS, CDR2 YYNGEE. The CDR3 runs to 14 residues. CDR3 DNA sequence: TGTGCCAGCAGCGTAGACCGGGGTTCCTACGAGCAGTACTTC. This translates into CASSVDRGSYEQYF.

V and J are TRBV28 and TRBJ2-1; D possibly corresponds to TRBD2 (5 bases). This CDR3 region has 12 residues. Trimming pared 6 bases from V and 8 bases from J, leaving 11 bases between. Germline CDR1 is MDHEN and CDR2 is SYDVKM. CDR3 in amino acids: CASRQSGDEQFF. The CDR3, as DNA: TGTGCCAGCAGACAATCCGGGGATGAGCAGTTCTTC.

The chain has TRBV10-2 and TRBJ1-5; D is unresolved. From germline, CDR1 is WSHSY and CDR2 SAAADI. This CDR3 contains 12 residues. V dropped 6 bases and J dropped 14 bases, with 17 bases sitting between them. The CDR3 region has the DNA TGCGCCAGCAGCCTAAACCTTGATATAAAGCATTTT. As protein: CASSLNLDIKHF.